Detailed here is one T cell receptor (beta chain). The data were obtained in a study of T-cell memory formation after mild COVID-19. TCRdb processed the 5' RACE reads anew with MiXCR; each CDR3 protein has one entry. The sample contains more than 150,000 distinct CDR3 sequences, around 20% of which appear only once. The CDR3 extends over 13 amino acids. V was pared by 3 bases and J by 5 bases, with 10 bases between. The chain joins TRBV12-3 or TRBV12-4 to TRBJ1-1; D possibly corresponds to TRBD1 (5 bases). This sequence was found in a man between 18 and 29 years old who had mild COVID-19 (a few samples of this study predate the infection). Cell type and time point are not known. The sample consisted of PBMCs or a T cell subset sorted from them (not recorded which). This chain's CDR3 is CASSFLGVTEAFF. The CDR3 coding sequence is TGTGCCAGCAGTTTTCTGGGGGTGACTGAAGCTTTCTTT.